The source of this TCR beta chain is a study of blood T cell repertoires in COVID-19. Sequencing used immunoSEQ multiplex PCR; TCRdb keeps in-frame clones, though not all of them. The sample has under 200,000 clones, roughly 84% seen once. V was pared by 4 bases and J by 5 bases, with 6 bases of the junction left unmatched. Germline assignment: CDR1 LNHDA and CDR2 SQIVND (reference sequence). The CDR3 runs 15 residues. The rearrangement links TRBV19 to TRBJ1-4; 8 bases align to TRBD1. This TCR was sampled from a man younger than 35 with active or convalescent COVID-19. The specimen was peripheral blood. CDR3 residues: CASSTPTGVNEKLFF. The CDR3 DNA sequence: TGTGCCAGTAGTACCCCGACAGGGGTGAATGAAAAACTGTTTTTT.